This TCR beta chain derives from a study of cytomegalovirus exposure and HLA in healthy donors. As to this clone: Its specificity is unknown.

Study results and limitations: Researchers reported that a few CMV-associated chains were confirmed in vitro as CMV antigen-specific. There were some public TCRs occurring in many donors, but most TCR sequences were rare.

Separation from the roughly 700-subject first cohort characterized the roughly 110-subject validation cohort, to which the donors belonged. Repertoires were generated with immunoSEQ multiplex PCR, while TCRdb's copy carries only in-frame clones and drops some. The data hold tens of thousands of clones, with 90% to 97% observed a single time. V was trimmed by 0 bases and J by 6 bases, leaving 12 bases between them. From germline, CDR1 is SGHDT and CDR2 YYEEEE. CDR3 length equals 14 residues. The genes are TRBV5-6 and TRBJ1-2; no clear D. The TCR originated in a woman aged 18-29 years in good health and CMV-seronegative. The sample taken for sequencing was PBMCs. The CDR3 sequence: CASSLVAGWDGYTF. The CDR3 DNA reads TGTGCCAGCAGCTTGGTGGCAGGCTGGGATGGCTACACCTTC.